Below, 18 T cell receptor beta chains from the same sample are listed, as sequenced in a study of T cells in women clearing cervical HPV infection (dated by TCRdb to between 2017 and 2018). The library was generated by the immunoSEQ multiplex PCR assay. This is the immuneACCESS table as TCRdb keeps it, with only in-frame sequences that have V and J called. A part of the clones is gone; compared with another copy, unresolved V genes explain less than half, and the rest is unexplained. This sample's table contains approximately 33,000 clones. Roughly 8% of the sample belongs to the ten largest clones. The sample taken for sequencing was blood buffy coat. The receptors were sampled from a woman aged 18 to 75 with a cervical HPV16 infection that either progressed to CIN3+ or cleared (not recorded which).

On this clone itself: The CDR3 goes on 3 residues after the read ends, and that part is filled in from the germline J gene. V is TRBV5-6 and J is TRBJ1-5; D perhaps matches TRBD1 (6 bases). The CDR3 has 15 residues. The V and J ends lost 3 bases and 5 bases respectively, with 15 bases between them. Germline-derived CDR1 and CDR2 are SGHDT and YYEEEE. The CDR3 bases that were read are TGTGCCAGCAGCTCCACAGGGAAGGTACATCAGCCC. It translates to CASSSTGKVHQP. The entire CDR3 is CASSSTGKVHQPQHF.

By frequency, this clone is medium-sized (0.01 to 0.1%). With the read ending 3 residues before the CDR3 end, the germline J gene is used to fill in that end. The V call is TRBV2, the J call TRBJ1-4; 8 nucleotides align to TRBD1. The CDR3 consists of 13 residues. Per the germline V gene, CDR1 is SNHLY and CDR2 is FYNNEI. Germline trimming cut 7 bases from V and 8 bases from J; bases unmatched to any gene: 6. The DNA read from the CDR3 is TGTGCCAGCAACCTAGGGGACAGGGAAAAA. Translating gives CASNLGDREK. The whole CDR3 is CASNLGDREKLFF.

CDR3 amino acids: CASSSGQSSYNEQFF. The CDR3 bases that were read are TGTGCCAGCAGCTCGGGACAGAGCTCCTACAATGAG. This rearrangement joins TRBV7-2 to TRBJ2-1; 7 bases are shared with TRBD1. The read comes to an end 3 residues before the CDR3 does, leaving the germline J gene to fill in the end. The CDR3 spans 15 residues. CDR1 SGHTA and CDR2 FQGNSA come from the germline V gene. The V and J ends lost 4 bases and 0 bases, in that order; junction bases with no gene match: 3.

On this clone itself: Read sequence stops 3 residues before the CDR3 end, and the germline J gene provides the missing end. The chain has TRBV12-3 or TRBV12-4 and TRBJ1-1; 9 bases align to TRBD1. Trimming took 5 bases from V and 1 from J; bases not matched to a gene: 8. The CDR3 is 16 residues long. The chain's CDR3 is CASSAGQGGGNTEAFF. The covered CDR3 bases are TGTGCCAGCAGTGCGGGACAGGGCGGTGGGAACACTGAA.

A remark on this clone: The sequenced fragment ends 3 residues before the CDR3 boundary, so the rest is inferred from the germline J gene. V usage is TRBV2 and J usage is TRBJ2-2; 10 bases agree with TRBD2. Germline loops: CDR1 SNHLY, CDR2 FYNNEI. The CDR3 has 15 residues. Trimming cost V 7 bases and J 6 bases; bases outside gene matches: 8. The sequenced CDR3 bases are TGTGCCAGCAACTATCTAGCGGGAGTCTCCGGGGAG. As protein: CASNYLAGVSGE. The whole CDR3 reads CASNYLAGVSGELFF.

Worth noting for this clone: The observed sequence ends 3 residues before the CDR3 terminus, with the missing tail filled in from the germline J gene. The chain links TRBV6-2 or TRBV6-3 to TRBJ1-2, with 11 bases lining up with TRBD1. With 5 bases clipped from V and 0 bases from J, the junction kept 8 bases outside the gene matches. Germline CDR1 reads MNHEY; CDR2 reads SVGEGT. The CDR3 has 17 amino acids. The chain's CDR3 is CASSLRDRGTSNYGYTF. The CDR3 bases that were read are TGTGCCAGCAGTCTCCGGGACAGGGGGACCTCTAACTATGGC.

Turning to this clone: The read terminates 3 residues ahead of where the CDR3 ends, so the germline J gene completes it. The chain links TRBV7-2 to TRBJ2-5, with D possibly TRBD1 on 5 matching bases. Germline CDR1 SGHTA, CDR2 FQGNSA. The CDR3 length is 14 residues. V dropped 0 bases and J dropped 3 bases, with 8 bases sitting between them. The CDR3 sequence is CASSLAQGKETQYF. CDR3 DNA, as far as it was read: TGTGCCAGCAGCTTAGCGCAGGGAAAAGAGACC.

As to this clone: Coverage ceases 3 residues before the CDR3 finishes, and the germline J gene fills in the end. This chain connects TRBV19 to TRBJ2-1; 13 bases are shared with TRBD2. Germline CDR1 and CDR2: LNHDA and SQIVND (reference sequence). The CDR3 loop spans 15 amino acids. Trimming removed 9 bases from V and 5 bases from J; junction bases left unmatched: 7. The CDR3 spells CASSPGTSGNNEQFF. CDR3 DNA, as far as it was read: TGTGCCAGCAGCCCCGGGACTAGCGGGAACAATGAG.

With regard to this clone: The DNA ends 3 residues before the CDR3 does, and the rest of the CDR3 is filled in from the germline J gene. V usage is TRBV11-3 and J usage is TRBJ2-2; D perhaps matches TRBD1 (5 bases). This CDR3 is 15 amino acids long. Germline V lookup: CDR1 SGHNT, CDR2 YENEEA. The CDR3 reads CASSLTHSGANVLFF. Incomplete CDR3 DNA: TGTGCCAGCAGCTTGACACACTCTGGGGCCAACGTG.

Turning to this clone: The read terminates 3 residues ahead of where the CDR3 ends, so the germline J gene completes it. The chain links TRBV19 to TRBJ2-7; D possibly corresponds to TRBD1 (5 bases). Germline loops: CDR1 LNHDA, CDR2 SQIVND (reference sequence). This CDR3 comprises 12 residues. With 5 bases removed from V and 1 base from J, the gap between germline ends came to 6 bases. The CDR3 sequence is CASSAGSYEQYF. The sequenced CDR3 bases are TGTGCCAGTAGTGCAGGGTCCTACGAG.

As concerns this clone: The CDR3 end lies 3 residues beyond the end of the read and is filled in from the germline J gene. V usage is TRBV12-3 or TRBV12-4 and J usage is TRBJ2-1; 9 bases are a match to TRBD2. The CDR3 extends over 14 amino acids. J lost 7 bases, V lost 8 bases, and 9 bases had no gene match. Partial CDR3 DNA: TGTGCCAGCTCAAAAGCGGGGGGATCTAATGAG. Its protein product is CASSKAGGSNE. The whole CDR3 sequence reads CASSKAGGSNEQFF.

The CDR3 reads CASSIDKGLNTEAFF. The sequenced part of the CDR3 DNA is TGTGCCAGTAGTATAGATAAGGGGCTGAACACTGAA. The chain joins TRBV19 to TRBJ1-1; tentatively, D is TRBD1 (5 bases). The CDR3 extends 3 residues past the end of the read, so its final part is completed from the germline J gene. The CDR3 has 15 amino acids. The V end lost 0 bases, the J end lost 0 bases, and 8 bases lay between the germline ends. Germline CDR1 is LNHDA and CDR2 is SQIVND (reference sequence).

Concerning this clone itself: From the germline J gene comes the end of the CDR3, since the read stops 3 residues before it. The chain is built from TRBV7-9 and TRBJ2-3, with 8 bases fitting TRBD1. From germline, CDR1 is SEHNR and CDR2 FQNEAQ (reference sequence). V gave up 5 bases and J gave up 1 base; unmatched junction bases: 5. The CDR3 is 15 residues long. CDR3 residues: CASSRDRTRTDTQYF. The DNA read from the CDR3 is TGTGCCAGCAGCCGGGACAGGACACGCACAGATACG.

Comments on this clone: The CDR3 is cut off 3 residues early in the read; its end comes from the germline J gene. The rearrangement joins TRBV19 to TRBJ2-1, with 8 bases fitting TRBD2. CDR1 LNHDA and CDR2 SQIVND come from the germline V gene (reference sequence). Trimming took 5 bases from V and 3 from J; bases not matched to a gene: 3. The CDR3 contains 14 residues. The covered CDR3 bases are TGTGCCAGTAGTCAGCGGGGGTACTACAATGAG. Protein: CASSQRGYYNE. The CDR3 as a whole reads CASSQRGYYNEQFF.

As regards this clone: The read comes to an end 3 residues before the CDR3 does, leaving the germline J gene to fill in the end. V usage is TRBV18 and J usage is TRBJ1-1; no definite D call. Trimming shortened V by 2 bases and J by 1 base, and 8 bases separated the two germline ends. There are 14 residues in the CDR3. From germline, CDR1 is KGHSH and CDR2 LQKENI. CDR3 bases read: TGTGCCAGCTCACCAAGCGGAGGGAACACTGAA. Translation: CASSPSGGNTE. From start to end, the CDR3 is CASSPSGGNTEAFF.

To note about this clone: The CDR3 end falls 3 residues outside the read, so it is completed with the germline J gene. J is TRBJ2-5 and V is TRBV5-6, with no clear D. Trimming shortened V by 3 bases and J by 5 bases, and 11 bases separated the two germline ends. CDR1 is SGHDT, CDR2 YYEEEE, per germline. There are 13 residues in the CDR3. CDR3 region: CASSSGLRETQYF. The sequenced part of the CDR3 DNA is TGTGCCAGCAGCTCGGGTCTACGGGAGACC.

On this clone: The CDR3 end falls 3 residues outside the read, so it is completed with the germline J gene. This chain joins TRBV11-2 and TRBJ1-1; no clear D. This CDR3 is 13 amino acids long. The V end lost 4 bases, the J end lost 6 bases, and 12 bases lay between the germline ends. CDR1 and CDR2 (germline): SGHAT, FQNNGV. The CDR3 bases that were read are TGTGCCAGCAGCTCACCAGGCGGGGCTGAA. This codes for CASSSPGGAE. The full CDR3 protein is CASSSPGGAEAFF.

Points on this clone: The CDR3 end falls 3 residues outside the read, so it is completed with the germline J gene. The chain recombines TRBV29-1 with TRBJ2-4; D possibly corresponds to TRBD1 (8 bases). CDR3 length: 13 amino acids. The V gene's germline CDR1 is SQVTM and CDR2 ANQGSEA. The CDR3 reads CSVGTGTNYGQYF. Partial CDR3 DNA: TGCAGCGTTGGGACAGGGACTAACTATGGT.